This passage covers 22 T cell receptor beta chains from one sample sequenced in a study of patients and donors after allogeneic stem cell transplantation (dated by TCRdb to about 2020). Library preparation used RT-PCR. Sequenced on a NextSeq 550. Starting from the raw public reads, TCRdb applied fastp trimming at Q25, assembled clones with MiXCR and retained in-frame beta chains. Rows with a matching CDR3 protein are joined into one entry that keeps the most common DNA and genes. The sample contains about 230,000 distinct CDR3 sequences, 14% of them found a single time. Of the sample, around a tenth is held by the ten largest clones. Source material: blood, either unsorted or a sorted T cell fraction (not recorded which). All receptors come from a human donor who was either an allogeneic HSCT recipient or a stem cell or donor lymphocyte infusion donor (not recorded which). It is not recorded whose cells these are; they may come from a transplant donor.

J is TRBJ2-3 and V is TRBV7-9; D possibly corresponds to TRBD1 (5 bases). V was trimmed by 8 bases and J by 4 bases, leaving 16 bases between them. The CDR3 runs to 14 residues. Germline CDR1 and CDR2: SEHNR and FQNEAQ (reference sequence). CDR3 sequence reads: CASVGVGVADTQYF. DNA for the CDR3: TGTGCCAGCGTCGGCGTAGGGGTGGCAGATACGCAGTATTTT.

This clonotype was found many times. The rearrangement uses TRBV3-1 and TRBJ1-2; TRBD1 aligns across 7 bases. V lost 1 base to trimming and J lost 4 bases; unmatched junction nucleotides: 6. Germline values: CDR1 LGHDT, CDR2 YNNKEL (reference sequence). The length of the CDR3 is 15 residues. CDR3 protein: CASSQGQQGSYGYTF. The CDR3 DNA reads TGTGCCAGCAGCCAAGGACAACAGGGGAGCTATGGCTACACCTTC.

This clonotype is classed as medium-sized. V is TRBV29-1 and J is TRBJ1-2; 8 bases line up with TRBD1. This CDR3 has 13 amino acids. Germline CDR1 and CDR2: SQVTM and ANQGSEA. V lost 6 bases, J lost 6 bases, and 9 bases stayed unmatched. In nucleotides, the CDR3 is TGCAGCGTAGACGTGGCCAGGGGGCATGGCTACACCTTC. Translation: CSVDVARGHGYTF.

Ten or more counts support this clonotype. The chain recombines TRBV4-2 with TRBJ2-7, with D possibly TRBD2 on 6 matching bases. Trimming pared 0 bases from V and 0 bases from J, leaving 18 bases between. CDR1 is LGHNA and CDR2 is YNFKEQ in the germline V gene. CDR3 length: 18 residues. The CDR3 protein is CASSQEGEVGGGSYEQYF. DNA for the CDR3: TGTGCCAGCAGCCAAGAGGGGGAGGTCGGGGGTGGCTCCTACGAGCAGTACTTC.

The chain couples TRBV4-2 to TRBJ2-3, with D maybe TRBD2 (6 bases). This CDR3 is built from 16 residues. V was shortened by 1 base and J by 1 base, with 12 bases between the two germline ends. Germline V CDR1 and CDR2: LGHNA, YNFKEQ. For the CDR3, the DNA is TGTGCCAGCAGCCAAGGCGGGGCCATCCGCACAGATACGCAGTATTTT. It yields the protein CASSQGGAIRTDTQYF.

This clonotype was recorded many times. This chain joins TRBV5-1 and TRBJ2-2, with D tentatively TRBD1 (7 bases). Germline V CDR1 and CDR2: SGHRS, YFSETQ. The V end was cut by 4 bases, the J end by 5 bases, with 15 bases between. The CDR3 sequence is 15 residues long. The CDR3 region has the DNA TGCGCCAGCAGCGCGCGGGACAGTCTAACCGGGGAGCTGTTTTTT. Translated, it gives CASSARDSLTGELFF.

This chain connects TRBV6-1 to TRBJ2-2, with TRBD2 identical over 10 bases. From germline, CDR1 is MNHNS and CDR2 SASEGT. This CDR3 is 17 amino acids long. The junction had 8 bases not matched to a gene; V was cut back by 2 bases and J by 5 bases. CDR3 coding DNA: TGTGCCAGCAGTGAAACGGGTAGCGGGAGGAGGACCGGGGAGCTGTTTTTT. Its protein product is CASSETGSGRRTGELFF.

The gene calls are TRBV15 and TRBJ1-5, with no clear D. Trimming took off 0 bases at V and 0 bases at J, with 9 bases between the two ends. CDR3 length: 16 amino acids. The germline gives CDR1 LNHNV, CDR2 YYDKDF (reference sequence). CDR3 bases: TGTGCCACCAGCAGAGATTCGGGCAGTAGCAATCAGCCCCAGCATTTT. Encoded protein: CATSRDSGSSNQPQHF. The complete variable domain, with remaining parts taken from reference TRBV15 and TRBJ1-5, reads DAMVIQNPRYQVTQFGKPVTLSCSQTLNHNVMYWYQQKSSQAPKLLFHYYDKDFNNEADTPDNFQSRRPNTSFCFLDIRSPGLGDTAMYLCATSRDSGSSNQPQHFGDGTRLSIL.

Only a few counts were recorded for this clonotype. The chain has TRBV5-1 and TRBJ1-2, with 7 bases fitting TRBD1. Germline CDR1 reads SGHRS; CDR2 reads YFSETQ. The CDR3 runs to 16 residues. The J segment lost 2 bases and the V segment lost 0 bases, leaving 7 bases of the junction unmatched. Here the CDR3 DNA reads TGCGCCAGCAGCTTGGCCGCCTGGGGACAGAACTATGGCTACACCTTC. The encoded protein is CASSLAAWGQNYGYTF. Drawing the rest from reference TRBV5-1 and TRBJ1-2, the complete variable domain is KAGVTQTPRYLIKTRGQQVTLSCSPISGHRSVSWYQQTPGQGLQFLFEYFSETQRNKGNFPGRFSGRQFSNSRSEMNVSTLELGDSALYLCASSLAAWGQNYGYTFGSGTRLTVV.

This clonotype has a count of ten or more. The chain combines TRBV29-1 with TRBJ2-1; TRBD2 might be the D (6 bases). The V gene's germline CDR1 is SQVTM and CDR2 ANQGSEA. CDR3 length: 12 residues. The V gene lost 4 bases and the J gene lost 8 bases, with 12 bases spanning the gap. CDR3 sequence: CSVVPREDEQFF. CDR3 in DNA: TGCAGCGTTGTTCCCAGGGAGGATGAGCAGTTCTTC.

As to this clonotype: The CDR3 carries no conserved terminal phenylalanine or tryptophan, so it likely arises from a read error. J is TRBJ1-5 and V is TRBV6-1; D not certain. CDR1 and CDR2 from the germline V gene are MNHNS and SASEGT. The CDR3 covers 14 residues. The CDR3 DNA reads as TGTGCCAGCACCGTGTCCATTAGCAATCAGTCCCAGCATCTT. It translates to CASTVSISNQSQHL.

The chain couples TRBV7-9 to TRBJ1-6; D is unresolved. The V gene lost 4 bases and the J gene lost 5 bases, with 9 bases spanning the gap. CDR3 length: 14 residues. Germline values: CDR1 SEHNR, CDR2 FQNEAQ (reference sequence). The CDR3 DNA reads as TGTGCCAGCAGCTCGACAAGTAATAATTCACCCCTCCACTTT. This codes for CASSSTSNNSPLHF.

This clonotype appeared a few times. This chain uses TRBV19 with TRBJ2-1; 8 bases align to TRBD2. Germline loops: CDR1 LNHDA, CDR2 SQIVND (reference sequence). The CDR3 has 14 residues. The ends lost 5 bases at V and 8 bases at J; junction bases unmatched: 8. The CDR3, as DNA: TGTGCCAGTAGTGGCCGGGGACTAGACGATGAGCAGTTCTTC. Protein: CASSGRGLDDEQFF.

The sample holds a few counts of this clonotype. This chain links TRBV6-1 with TRBJ1-1; D remains ambiguous. Germline V gives CDR1 MNHNS, CDR2 SASEGT. Trimming stripped 6 bases from V and 1 base from J, with 12 bases between. This CDR3 has 14 amino acids. The CDR3 loop reads CASSRREGNTEAFF. The CDR3 DNA reads TGTGCCAGCAGCAGGAGGGAGGGGAACACTGAAGCTTTCTTT.

This clonotype was observed a handful of times. The chain joins TRBV4-1 to TRBJ1-6; TRBD1 aligns across 11 bases. This CDR3 is 16 amino acids long. Germline trimming cut 0 bases from V and 10 bases from J; bases unmatched to any gene: 5. Looked up from germline, CDR1 is MGHRA and CDR2 is YSYEKL. CDR3: CASSQDGDRGRSPLHF. As DNA, the CDR3 is TGCGCCAGCAGCCAAGATGGGGACAGGGGGAGATCACCCCTCCACTTT.

J is TRBJ1-6 and V is TRBV29-1; 7 positions agree with TRBD1. With V trimmed by 5 bases and J by 7 bases, 5 bases remained unmatched. The CDR3 length is 13 residues. Germline assignment: CDR1 SQVTM and CDR2 ANQGSEA. This CDR3 reads CSVRGTANSPLHF. The DNA for the CDR3 is TGCAGCGTTAGGGGGACAGCCAATTCACCCCTCCACTTT.

This rearrangement joins TRBV20-1 to TRBJ2-3; D is possibly TRBD2 (5 bases). This CDR3 is built from 14 residues. Germline CDR1 is DFQATT and CDR2 is SNEGSKA (reference sequence). Trimming removed 2 bases from V and 4 bases from J, with 13 bases in between. The CDR3 reads CSARPGFSPDTQYF. The CDR3 nucleotides read TGCAGTGCTAGACCGGGATTTAGCCCAGATACGCAGTATTTT.

This clonotype was counted a few times. This chain uses TRBV6-2 or TRBV6-3 with TRBJ2-7; TRBD1 aligns across 12 bases. Germline CDR1 is MNHEY and CDR2 is SVGEGT. The V segment lost 5 bases and the J segment 6 bases; nucleotides outside the gene matches: 11. The CDR3 loop spans 16 amino acids. As DNA, the CDR3 is TGTGCCAGCAGTCGTACGCCGGGACAGGGGGCTGCCGAGCAGTACTTC. Its translation is CASSRTPGQGAAEQYF.

V is TRBV5-5 and J is TRBJ1-4; 10 bases line up with TRBD1. Germline values: CDR1 SGHKS, CDR2 YYEKEE (reference sequence). CDR3 length: 15 amino acids. J lost 7 bases, V lost 3 bases, and 6 bases had no gene match. CDR3 nucleotides: TGTGCCAGCAGCTCACCGGGACAGGGGAGTGAAAAACTGTTTTTT. This encodes CASSSPGQGSEKLFF.

The chain carries TRBV2 and TRBJ1-1; D may be TRBD1 (5 bases). The CDR3 runs to 12 residues. Germline V gene lookup returns CDR1 SNHLY and CDR2 FYNNEI. The ends were cut back, 0 bases at V and 6 bases at J, with 5 bases in the middle. CDR3: CASSEARAEAFF. DNA of the CDR3: TGTGCCAGCAGTGAAGCCAGGGCTGAAGCTTTCTTT. The full variable domain, completed using reference TRBV2 and TRBJ1-1, is EPEVTQTPSHQVTQMGQEVILRCVPISNHLYFYWYRQILGQKVEFLVSFYNNEISEKSEIFDDQFSVERPDGSNFTLKIRSTKLEDSAMYFCASSEARAEAFFGQGTRLTVV.

A few counts support this clonotype. This chain connects TRBV3-1 to TRBJ2-1; D may be TRBD1 (5 bases). Germline CDR1 and CDR2: LGHDT and YNNKEL (reference sequence). There are 18 residues in the CDR3. V lost 0 bases to trimming and J lost 5 bases, with 20 bases between them. CDR3 protein: CASSQDRGSAGLNNEQFF. The DNA for the CDR3 is TGTGCCAGCAGCCAAGATAGAGGTTCGGCAGGGTTGAACAATGAGCAGTTCTTC.

This clonotype was seen ten or more times. V and J are TRBV5-1 and TRBJ1-1; tentatively, D is TRBD1 (6 bases). The CDR3 spans 13 residues. V lost 4 bases and J lost 1, with 8 bases in between. The germline CDR1 and CDR2 sequences are SGHRS and YFSETQ. The CDR3 protein is CASSPRGNTEAFF. The CDR3 DNA sequence: TGCGCCAGCAGCCCCAGGGGGAACACTGAAGCTTTCTTT.